These 27 T cell receptor beta chains were sequenced from one sample in a study of cytomegalovirus exposure and HLA in healthy donors. Researchers ran the PCR with 60 Vbeta and 13 Jbeta primers. Repertoires were generated with immunoSEQ multiplex PCR, while TCRdb's copy carries only in-frame clones and drops some. This sample lists roughly 110,000 clones; its ten largest clones have 3.5% to 4.5%. The sequenced sample was PBMCs. The receptors were sampled from a man aged 25 to 40 in good health and CMV-seronegative.

This chain joins TRBV10-3 and TRBJ2-1; TRBD1 aligns across 8 bases. Per germline, CDR1 ENHRY and CDR2 SYGVKD. V lost 5 bases and J lost 5; bases outside the gene matches: 8. This CDR3 comprises 15 residues. The CDR3 loop is CAISPTDRAHNEQFF. The CDR3 nucleotides read TGTGCCATCAGTCCTACGGACAGGGCCCACAATGAGCAGTTCTTC.

This chain uses TRBV6-4 with TRBJ1-1; 7 bases are shared with TRBD1. Looked up from germline, CDR1 is MRHNA and CDR2 is SNTAGT. The CDR3 has 13 amino acids. The trim removed 4 bases at V and 5 bases at J, leaving 4 bases unmatched. CDR3 protein: CASSVDRSTEAFF. CDR3 nucleotide sequence: TGTGCCAGCAGTGTGGACAGGAGTACTGAAGCTTTCTTT.

This sequence joins TRBV6-5 and TRBJ2-7; D is possibly TRBD2 (7 bases). Germline CDR1 and CDR2: MNHEY and SVGAGI. This CDR3 comprises 14 residues. V lost 7 bases and J lost 2, with 15 bases in between. CDR3 amino acids: CASTKRGGAYEQYF. The CDR3 region has the DNA TGTGCCAGCACTAAAAGGGGGGGGGCCTACGAGCAGTACTTC.

V usage is TRBV5-1 and J usage is TRBJ2-7, with D possibly TRBD2 on 5 matching bases. Germline loops: CDR1 SGHRS, CDR2 YFSETQ. Trimming pared 3 bases from V and 7 bases from J, leaving 20 bases between. This CDR3 comprises 15 residues. This CDR3 is CASSSTPGRRREQYF. The CDR3, as DNA: TGCGCCAGCAGCTCAACCCCTGGACGGAGGCGGGAGCAGTACTTC.

The chain employs TRBV19 and TRBJ2-1; 11 bases agree with TRBD2. This CDR3 comprises 18 residues. V lost 2 bases, J lost 2 bases, and 8 bases stayed unmatched. Looked up from germline, CDR1 is LNHDA and CDR2 is SQIVND (reference sequence). Here the CDR3 reads CASSIRGSSGGTYNEQFF. The CDR3 region has the DNA TGTGCCAGTAGTATAAGGGGATCTAGCGGGGGGACCTACAATGAGCAGTTCTTC. Looking up the rest from reference TRBV19 and TRBJ2-1 gives the full variable domain: DGGITQSPKYLFRKEGQNVTLSCEQNLNHDAMYWYRQDPGQGLRLIYYSQIVNDFQKGDIAEGYSVSREKKESFPLTVTSAQKNPTAFYLCASSIRGSSGGTYNEQFFGPGTRLTVL.

The chain employs TRBV11-2 and TRBJ2-5; maybe TRBD1 (6 bases). Near its end, the DNA agrees better with TRBJ2-7, so the J call may be wrong. Germline V lookup: CDR1 SGHAT, CDR2 FQNNGV. There are 14 residues in the CDR3. For the CDR3, the DNA is TGTGCCAGCAGCTTACTCGAGACAGGCGGCGAGCAGTACTTC. Its translation: CASSLLETGGEQYF.

The chain employs TRBV6-1 and TRBJ1-1; D remains ambiguous. This CDR3 has 13 amino acids. Trimming removed 8 bases at V and 5 bases at J, with 15 bases between. Germline CDR1 is MNHNS and CDR2 is SASEGT. Written as DNA, the CDR3 is TGTGCCAGCTCTATTCCAGCCGGGACTGAAGCTTTCTTT. It translates to CASSIPAGTEAFF.

The rearrangement links TRBV5-1 to TRBJ1-2; TRBD1 is a possible D gene (5 bases). The CDR3 totals 15 residues. V dropped 0 bases and J dropped 10 bases, with 19 bases sitting between them. Germline assignment: CDR1 SGHRS and CDR2 YFSETQ. As DNA, the CDR3 is TGCGCCAGCAGCTTGGCACCGGGGGAAGAGATAGACTACACCTTC. Translation gives CASSLAPGEEIDYTF.

The V call is TRBV7-2, the J call TRBJ2-7, with 7 bases matching TRBD1. The J segment lost 8 bases and the V segment lost 4 bases, leaving 20 bases of the junction unmatched. The CDR3 sequence is 17 residues long. CDR1 and CDR2 from the germline V gene are SGHTA and FQGNSA. The CDR3 coding sequence is TGTGCCAGCAGCTCCCGAGGGGGCCCGGGACAAACCAGCCAGCAGTACTTC. It yields the protein CASSSRGGPGQTSQQYF.

V and J are TRBV7-8 and TRBJ2-2; D gene ambiguous. Germline V gene data show CDR1 as SGHVS and CDR2 as FQNEAQ. The CDR3 runs 14 residues. V lost 1 base to trimming and J lost 3 bases, with 6 bases between them. The CDR3 loop reads CASSLVLDTGELFF. CDR3 DNA: TGTGCCAGCAGCTTAGTCTTAGACACCGGGGAGCTGTTTTTT.

The CDR3 bases are TGTGCCAGCAGTGTACAAGGACTAGCGGGAGTACTCTACAATGAGCAGTTCTTC. It encodes CASSVQGLAGVLYNEQFF. The V gene is TRBV2, the J gene TRBJ2-1; 13 positions agree with TRBD2. The CDR3 is made up of 18 amino acids. CDR1 and CDR2 (germline): SNHLY, FYNNEI. J gave up 3 bases and V 4 bases, and 9 bases lay outside the gene matches.

The chain combines TRBV19 with TRBJ1-1; TRBD1 is a possible D gene (6 bases). The CDR3 is made up of 13 amino acids. Germline CDR1 LNHDA, CDR2 SQIVND (reference sequence). Trimming removed 5 bases at V and 10 bases at J, with 17 bases between. The chain's CDR3 is CASSSMMGAAAFF. CDR3 DNA: TGTGCCAGTAGTTCGATGATGGGGGCCGCAGCTTTCTTT. The full variable domain, in which reference TRBV19 and TRBJ1-1 provide the parts outside the CDR3, is DGGITQSPKYLFRKEGQNVTLSCEQNLNHDAMYWYRQDPGQGLRLIYYSQIVNDFQKGDIAEGYSVSREKKESFPLTVTSAQKNPTAFYLCASSSMMGAAAFFGQGTRLTVV.

This chain joins TRBV5-6 and TRBJ2-5; 11 nucleotides line up with TRBD1. V was pared by 3 bases and J by 4 bases, with 8 bases of the junction left unmatched. Germline V gives CDR1 SGHDT, CDR2 YYEEEE. This CDR3 has 16 residues. CDR3 in amino acids: CASSSPGQGGGETQYF. The CDR3 coding sequence is TGTGCCAGCAGCTCTCCGGGACAGGGGGGCGGAGAGACCCAGTACTTC.

The V and J genes are TRBV7-2 and TRBJ2-7; 9 bases are a match to TRBD2. V dropped 4 bases and J dropped 2; count of bases not matched to a gene: 6. The CDR3 length is 15 residues. Germline assignment: CDR1 SGHTA and CDR2 FQGNSA. DNA for the CDR3: TGTGCCAGCAGCTCCTTAGCGGGGGAAACCTACGAGCAGTACTTC. Protein: CASSSLAGETYEQYF.

The chain uses TRBV27 and TRBJ2-5; the match to TRBD1 covers 10 bases. Germline V CDR1 and CDR2: MNHEY, SMNVEV (reference sequence). This CDR3 region has 17 residues. V was pared by 6 bases and J by 3 bases, with 13 bases of the junction left unmatched. CDR3 DNA: TGTGCCAGCAGCTGGCGGAACCCGGACAGGGGGAAAGAGACCCAGTACTTC. Translating gives CASSWRNPDRGKETQYF.

CDR3 nucleotide sequence: TGTGCCAGCAGGCTTACAGGGACGGCTAACTATGGCTACACCTTC. Amino acid sequence: CASRLTGTANYGYTF. The gene calls are TRBV27 and TRBJ1-2; D may be TRBD1 (6 bases). The germline V gene encodes CDR1 MNHEY and CDR2 SMNVEV (reference sequence). Trimming cost V 6 bases and J 0 bases, with 14 bases left between them. The CDR3 is 15 amino acids.

In DNA, the CDR3 is TGTGCCAGCAGCTTGGTTGGAGGGGGCGATTCACCCCTCCACTTT. It translates to CASSLVGGGDSPLHF. The J gene is TRBJ1-6, the V gene TRBV5-5; 7 bases are a match to TRBD1. V shed 0 bases, J shed 8 bases, and the junction held 5 bases outside the gene matches. The germline gives CDR1 SGHKS, CDR2 YYEKEE (reference sequence). The CDR3 spans 15 residues.

This sequence joins TRBV15 and TRBJ1-2, with TRBD1 identical over 9 bases. The V gene end was trimmed by 5 bases and the J gene end by 8 bases; junction bases not matched to a gene: 6. Germline CDR1 and CDR2: LNHNV and YYDKDF (reference sequence). This CDR3 has 13 residues. The CDR3 is CATSGTGGWGYTF. CDR3 bases: TGTGCCACCAGCGGAACAGGGGGCTGGGGCTACACCTTC.

This chain links TRBV4-1 with TRBJ2-5, with 11 bases that match TRBD2. The junction had 10 bases not matched to a gene; V was cut back by 2 bases and J by 5 bases. Germline V gene sequence: CDR1 MGHRA, CDR2 YSYEKL. CDR3 size: 17 residues. The CDR3 DNA is TGCGCCAGCAGCCAACTGGACCTCATAGCGGGGGGGGAGACCCAGTACTTC. The encoded protein is CASSQLDLIAGGETQYF.

In regard to this clone: Other DNA sequences from this sample encode an identical CDR3 as well. The gene calls are TRBV19 and TRBJ1-1, with 7 bases fitting TRBD1. Per the germline V gene, CDR1 is LNHDA and CDR2 is SQIVND (reference sequence). V lost 7 bases and J lost 3; bases outside the gene matches: 8. CDR3 size: 14 residues. In nucleotides, the CDR3 is TGTGCCAGTACCATAGGGGGCGCGGACACTGAAGCTTTCTTT. Translating gives CASTIGGADTEAFF.

This sequence joins TRBV15 and TRBJ2-5; 9 bases align to TRBD1. The CDR3 is 17 amino acids. Per germline, CDR1 LNHNV and CDR2 YYDKDF (reference sequence). J lost 2 bases, V lost 1 base, and 8 bases had no gene match. CDR3 DNA: TGTGCCACCAGCAGAGGGGACAGGGCCCTTCCTCAAGAGACCCAGTACTTC. This translates into CATSRGDRALPQETQYF.

As concerns this clone: Germline is not matched at one junction end, which may reflect a read error. The V call is TRBV27, the J call TRBJ2-7, with D tentatively TRBD2 (6 bases). The germline CDR1 and CDR2 sequences are MNHEY and SMNVEV (reference sequence). The CDR3 is 14 residues long. CDR3: CASRLSVGSYEQYF. The CDR3 bases are TGTGCCAGCAGATTATCTGTCGGGAGCTACGAGCAGTACTTC.

The chain carries TRBV7-9 and TRBJ2-7, with TRBD1 matching over 8 bases. CDR1 and CDR2 (germline): SEHNR, FQNEAQ (reference sequence). The CDR3 extends over 14 amino acids. Trimming took 6 bases from V and 0 from J; bases not matched to a gene: 4. Here the CDR3 DNA reads TGTGCCAGCAGGACAACAGGGGGCTCCTACGAGCAGTACTTC. It codes for CASRTTGGSYEQYF.

This chain connects TRBV5-1 to TRBJ1-1, with D maybe TRBD1 (5 bases). V shed 3 bases and J shed 0 bases, with 6 bases lying between them. The CDR3 sequence is 13 residues long. CDR1 and CDR2 from the germline V gene are SGHRS and YFSETQ. CDR3 coding DNA: TGCGCCAGCAGCTCGACAGTGAACACTGAAGCTTTCTTT. Translated, it gives CASSSTVNTEAFF. The complete variable domain, with remaining parts taken from reference TRBV5-1 and TRBJ1-1, reads KAGVTQTPRYLIKTRGQQVTLSCSPISGHRSVSWYQQTPGQGLQFLFEYFSETQRNKGNFPGRFSGRQFSNSRSEMNVSTLELGDSALYLCASSSTVNTEAFFGQGTRLTVV.

J is TRBJ2-3 and V is TRBV2; perhaps TRBD1 as D (7 bases). Trimming stripped 4 bases from V and 3 bases from J, with 14 bases between. The CDR3 runs to 15 residues. The germline CDR1 and CDR2 sequences are SNHLY and FYNNEI. CDR3 coding DNA: TGTGCCAGCAGTGGCAGGGGGAGGAAGACAGATACGCAGTATTTT. Its protein product is CASSGRGRKTDTQYF.

The chain employs TRBV2 and TRBJ2-7; 7 nucleotides match TRBD1. Germline V gene lookup returns CDR1 SNHLY and CDR2 FYNNEI. This CDR3 spans 14 amino acids. Trimming took 3 bases from V and 3 from J; bases not matched to a gene: 5. The CDR3 nucleotides read TGTGCCAGCAGTGACTCAGGGGGAGACTACGAGCAGTACTTC. Translated, it gives CASSDSGGDYEQYF. Full variable domain (outside the CDR3, taken from reference TRBV2 and TRBJ2-7): EPEVTQTPSHQVTQMGQEVILRCVPISNHLYFYWYRQILGQKVEFLVSFYNNEISEKSEIFDDQFSVERPDGSNFTLKIRSTKLEDSAMYFCASSDSGGDYEQYFGPGTRLTVT.

The J gene is TRBJ2-7, the V gene TRBV5-5, with 7 bases identical to TRBD1. The J segment lost 4 bases and the V segment lost 4 bases, leaving 8 bases of the junction unmatched. Germline lookup yields CDR1 SGHKS and CDR2 YYEKEE (reference sequence). This CDR3 contains 14 residues. CDR3 region: CASSHGTARYEQYF. The DNA for the CDR3 is TGTGCCAGCAGCCATGGGACAGCCAGGTACGAGCAGTACTTC.